One and the same sample provided the 20 T cell receptor beta chains below, sequenced in a study of cytomegalovirus exposure and HLA in healthy donors. Method: immunoSEQ multiplex PCR; TCRdb's copy keeps in-frame clones and lacks some. The table has fewer than 400,000 clones, roughly 85% seen once; the top ten hold about 0.91%. The material sequenced was PBMCs. These receptors all stem from a young woman in good health and CMV-seronegative.

The chain combines TRBV6-5 with TRBJ2-2, with TRBD1 as a possible D gene (6 bases). Per the germline V gene, CDR1 is MNHEY and CDR2 is SVGAGI. V gave up 6 bases and J gave up 5 bases, with 16 bases separating them. This CDR3 comprises 15 residues. The CDR3 reads CASSQGRRGTGELFF. The CDR3 coding sequence is TGTGCCAGCAGCCAGGGGCGGAGAGGGACCGGGGAGCTGTTTTTT.

The V call is TRBV7-8, the J call TRBJ2-1; weak D call: TRBD2 (6 bases). This CDR3 has 16 amino acids. The ends were cut back, 2 bases at V and 4 bases at J, with 15 bases in the middle. CDR1 SGHVS and CDR2 FQNEAQ come from the germline V gene. CDR3 nucleotide sequence: TGTGCCAGCAGCTTAAGGCCTAGCGTTAAGTACAATGAGCAGTTCTTC. It encodes CASSLRPSVKYNEQFF.

The chain recombines TRBV6-1 with TRBJ2-5; 10 bases align to TRBD1. Trimming cost V 5 bases and J 5 bases; bases outside gene matches: 5. Per germline, CDR1 MNHNS and CDR2 SASEGT. This CDR3 has 14 residues. The CDR3 reads CASSTGQGKETQYF. The CDR3 coding sequence is TGTGCCAGCAGTACGGGACAGGGGAAGGAGACCCAGTACTTC.

The chain carries TRBV2 and TRBJ2-5, with 9 nucleotides matching TRBD1. CDR3 length equals 14 residues. Per germline, CDR1 SNHLY and CDR2 FYNNEI. Germline trimming cut 8 bases from V and 4 bases from J; bases unmatched to any gene: 8. The DNA of the CDR3 is TGTGCCAGCGTGCGACAGGGGGTCACAGAGACCCAGTACTTC. It yields the protein CASVRQGVTETQYF.

There are a few counts of this clone. The J gene is TRBJ2-7, the V gene TRBV6-1; 7 nucleotides align to TRBD2. The CDR3 extends over 12 amino acids. In germline, CDR1 is MNHNS, CDR2 SASEGT. V was clipped by 11 bases and J by 2 bases; unmatched bases: 6. As DNA, the CDR3 is TGTGCCTCGGAGGGGAGGGCCTACGAGCAGTACTTC. Its protein is CASEGRAYEQYF.

J is TRBJ2-3 and V is TRBV12-5, with D unresolved. The CDR3 covers 11 residues. V was pared by 4 bases and J by 6 bases, with 5 bases between. Germline V gene sequence: CDR1 LGHNT, CDR2 FRNRAP. This CDR3 reads CASGSLDTQYF. Here the CDR3 DNA reads TGTGCTAGTGGTTCCCTGGATACGCAGTATTTT. The full variable domain, completed using reference TRBV12-5 and TRBJ2-3, is DARVTQTPRHKVTEMGQEVTMRCQPILGHNTVFWYRQTMMQGLELLAYFRNRAPLDDSGMPKDRFSAEMPDATLATLKIQPSEPRDSAVYFCASGSLDTQYFGPGTRLTVL.

This CDR3 reads CASSYLDSQYGYTF. CDR3 sequence (DNA): TGTGCCAGCAGTTACCTTGACAGTCAATATGGCTACACCTTC. The rearrangement links TRBV6-5 to TRBJ1-2, with D tentatively TRBD1 (5 bases). V was clipped by 2 bases and J by 5 bases, with 12 bases between them. This CDR3 is 14 amino acids long. Germline loops: CDR1 MNHEY, CDR2 SVGAGI.

This CDR3 is CATGARGGEGDGYTF. The CDR3 DNA reads as TGTGCCACGGGCGCGAGGGGGGGCGAGGGCGATGGCTACACCTTC. The rearrangement uses TRBV27 and TRBJ1-2; the D gene is possibly TRBD1 (6 bases). CDR1 and CDR2 from the germline V gene are MNHEY and SMNVEV (reference sequence). CDR3 length: 15 amino acids. V lost 10 bases to trimming and J lost 6 bases, with 24 bases between them.

V is TRBV7-2 and J is TRBJ2-1, with 8 bases identical to TRBD1. Germline CDR1 is SGHTA and CDR2 is FQGNSA. CDR3 length: 15 residues. J was trimmed by 3 bases and V by 2 bases; bases with no gene match: 3. CDR3 residues: CASSLQGAYYNEQFF. The CDR3 DNA reads TGTGCCAGCAGCTTACAGGGGGCTTACTACAATGAGCAGTTCTTC.

The chain employs TRBV7-2 and TRBJ2-7; 13 positions agree with TRBD2. CDR1 and CDR2 (germline): SGHTA, FQGNSA. The V segment lost 7 bases and the J segment 6 bases; nucleotides outside the gene matches: 9. CDR3 size: 15 residues. The CDR3 sequence: CASTTSGRAGVEQYF. CDR3 nucleotides: TGTGCCAGCACTACTAGCGGGAGGGCCGGCGTCGAGCAGTACTTC. The full variable domain, with the rest looked up from reference TRBV7-2 and TRBJ2-7, is GAGVSQSPSNKVTEKGKDVELRCDPISGHTALYWYRQSLGQGLEFLIYFQGNSAPDKSGLPSDRFSAERTGGSVSTLTIQRTQQEDSAVYLCASTTSGRAGVEQYFGPGTRLTVT.

The chain joins TRBV11-1 to TRBJ1-5, with a tentative D call TRBD1 (6 bases). This CDR3 region has 15 residues. The germline CDR1 and CDR2 sequences are SGHAT and FQDESV (reference sequence). V lost 5 bases, J lost 2 bases, and 13 bases lay in between. In nucleotides, the CDR3 is TGTGCCAGCAGCAAGGACAGTTTCCGCAATCAGCCCCAGCATTTT. Translation gives CASSKDSFRNQPQHF.

V is TRBV27 and J is TRBJ2-3, with D possibly TRBD1 on 5 matching bases. V dropped 7 bases and J dropped 2 bases, with 13 bases sitting between them. Germline assignment: CDR1 MNHEY and CDR2 SMNVEV (reference sequence). The CDR3 length is 14 residues. CDR3 bases: TGTGCCAGCACTGACAGCATAAACACAGATACGCAGTATTTT. Protein sequence: CASTDSINTDTQYF.

The chain carries TRBV29-1 and TRBJ1-2; 10 bases align to TRBD1. V shed 4 bases, J shed 4 bases, and the junction held 6 bases outside the gene matches. The CDR3 consists of 14 residues. The V gene's germline CDR1 is SQVTM and CDR2 ANQGSEA. Written as DNA, the CDR3 is TGCAGCGTTGTACGACAGGGGGCGGGCTATGGCTACACCTTC. This gives the protein CSVVRQGAGYGYTF.

The chain recombines TRBV5-1 with TRBJ1-1; the D is unclear. This CDR3 is 14 amino acids long. Germline assignment: CDR1 SGHRS and CDR2 YFSETQ. Trimming removed 0 bases at V and 4 bases at J, with 10 bases between. CDR3 sequence: CASSLGQAGTEAFF. CDR3 nucleotides: TGCGCCAGCAGCTTGGGGCAGGCCGGCACTGAAGCTTTCTTT.

The V gene is TRBV7-8, the J gene TRBJ2-2; 9 positions agree with TRBD2. The germline V gene encodes CDR1 SGHVS and CDR2 FQNEAQ. V lost 2 bases to trimming and J lost 0 bases; unmatched junction nucleotides: 4. This CDR3 spans 17 amino acids. This CDR3 reads CASSLPRLAANTGELFF. CDR3 nucleotides: TGTGCCAGCAGCTTACCCAGACTAGCGGCGAACACCGGGGAGCTGTTTTTT.

This sequence joins TRBV4-2 and TRBJ1-1, with 9 bases matching TRBD1. The germline V gene has CDR1 LGHNA and CDR2 YNFKEQ. The V and J ends lost 4 bases and 2 bases, in that order; junction bases with no gene match: 5. The CDR3 has 15 amino acids. CDR3 sequence: CASSLGQGQNTEAFF. The CDR3 region has the DNA TGTGCCAGCAGCCTCGGACAGGGGCAAAACACTGAAGCTTTCTTT.

The chain joins TRBV6-1 to TRBJ1-2, with 8 positions matching TRBD1. The germline V gene encodes CDR1 MNHNS and CDR2 SASEGT. CDR3 length: 14 residues. V lost 6 bases and J lost 4; bases outside the gene matches: 7. This CDR3 reads CASSQGQEPYGYTF. The CDR3 nucleotides read TGTGCCAGCAGCCAGGGACAGGAGCCCTATGGCTACACCTTC.

This chain connects TRBV19 to TRBJ1-5; D is possibly TRBD1 (5 bases). CDR1 LNHDA and CDR2 SQIVND come from the germline V gene (reference sequence). The CDR3 runs 15 residues. V lost 3 bases and J lost 5, with 14 bases in between. The CDR3 bases are TGTGCCAGTAGTATGTGGGGGGATAGGGATCAGCCCCAGCATTTT. This gives the protein CASSMWGDRDQPQHF.

A single count supports this clone. This chain connects TRBV6-1 to TRBJ1-5, with 8 bases identical to TRBD1. The CDR3 runs to 14 residues. Per germline, CDR1 MNHNS and CDR2 SASEGT. The junction had 7 bases not matched to a gene; V was cut back by 6 bases and J by 6 bases. The CDR3 loop is CASRETGVAQPQHF. As DNA, the CDR3 is TGTGCCAGCAGAGAGACAGGGGTTGCTCAGCCCCAGCATTTT.

This clone was found once. The chain links TRBV5-1 to TRBJ1-2, with 8 bases matching TRBD1. With 6 bases clipped from V and 0 bases from J, the junction kept 7 bases outside the gene matches. Looked up from germline, CDR1 is SGHRS and CDR2 is YFSETQ. The CDR3 is made up of 15 amino acids. CDR3 nucleotide sequence: TGCGCCAGCACACAGGGGGGCTTTTCTAACTATGGCTACACCTTC. Protein product: CASTQGGFSNYGYTF.